Each of the 29 T cell receptor beta chains below was sequenced from the same sample in a study of blood T cell repertoires in COVID-19. The data were produced by immunoSEQ multiplex PCR, yet TCRdb's version contains in-frame clones alone and is incomplete. The table includes around 200,000 clones, around 89% detected once. What was sequenced was PBMCs or T cells enriched from blood (not recorded which). These receptors were obtained from a man between 25 and 39 years old who had recovered from COVID-19.

This chain joins TRBV28 and TRBJ2-1, with 14 bases fitting TRBD2. J gave up 9 bases and V 3 bases, and 1 base lay outside the gene matches. CDR1 and CDR2 from the germline V gene are MDHEN and SYDVKM. The CDR3 totals 14 residues. CDR3 in DNA: TGTGCCAGCAGTTTGGGACTAGCGGGAGTTGAGCAGTTCTTC. As protein: CASSLGLAGVEQFF.

V is TRBV6-5 and J is TRBJ2-5; a possible D gene is TRBD2 (5 bases). V dropped 0 bases and J dropped 0 bases, with 8 bases sitting between them. Germline V lookup: CDR1 MNHEY, CDR2 SVGAGI. The CDR3 covers 15 residues. The CDR3 loop reads CASSYSTGDQETQYF. CDR3 DNA sequence: TGTGCCAGCAGTTACTCGACCGGGGACCAAGAGACCCAGTACTTC.

The chain links TRBV2 to TRBJ2-7; TRBD1 aligns across 8 bases. The V gene end was trimmed by 6 bases and the J gene end by 0 bases; junction bases not matched to a gene: 4. This CDR3 has 14 residues. The V gene's germline CDR1 is SNHLY and CDR2 FYNNEI. CDR3 loop: CASRGDRSSYEQYF. CDR3 in DNA: TGTGCCAGCAGAGGGGACAGGAGCTCCTACGAGCAGTACTTC.

The chain carries TRBV19 and TRBJ2-2, with 9 nucleotides matching TRBD2. The trim removed 6 bases at V and 7 bases at J, leaving 6 bases unmatched. This CDR3 has 14 amino acids. Looked up from germline, CDR1 is LNHDA and CDR2 is SQIVND (reference sequence). The CDR3 coding sequence is TGTGCCAGTAGGGCAAGGCGGGAGGGCGGGGAGCTGTTTTTT. Protein sequence: CASRARREGGELFF.

The V and J genes are TRBV3-1 (or the pseudogene TRBV3-2) and TRBJ2-7; 10 nucleotides agree with TRBD2. CDR3 size: 13 residues. V was pared by 8 bases and J by 2 bases, with 3 bases of the junction left unmatched. Germline CDR1 reads LGHDT; CDR2 reads YNNKEL (reference sequence). CDR3 sequence: CASGLAATYEQYF. DNA for the CDR3: TGTGCCAGCGGACTAGCGGCCACCTACGAGCAGTACTTC.

The chain recombines TRBV5-6 with TRBJ1-6; TRBD1 matches at 9 bases. The CDR3 consists of 15 residues. Per the germline V gene, CDR1 is SGHDT and CDR2 is YYEEEE. The ends lost 7 bases at V and 7 bases at J; junction bases unmatched: 9. The chain's CDR3 is CASQYGDRENSPLHF. The CDR3 region has the DNA TGTGCCAGCCAATATGGGGACAGGGAAAATTCACCCCTCCACTTT.

This chain joins TRBV7-2 and TRBJ2-2; possible D gene TRBD1, 6 bases. The CDR3 covers 13 residues. Germline CDR1 is SGHTA and CDR2 is FQGNSA. Trimming pared 5 bases from V and 6 bases from J, leaving 10 bases between. The CDR3 is CASSPQGSGELFF. The CDR3 DNA follows: TGTGCCAGCAGCCCACAGGGTTCCGGGGAGCTGTTTTTT.

This chain uses TRBV27 with TRBJ1-2; 7 bases are shared with TRBD1. Germline lookup yields CDR1 MNHEY and CDR2 SMNVEV (reference sequence). Germline trimming cut 0 bases from V and 5 bases from J; bases unmatched to any gene: 9. The CDR3 spans 16 residues. The CDR3 reads CASSLSWDRIRYGYTF. In DNA form, the CDR3 reads TGTGCCAGCAGTTTATCCTGGGACAGAATCCGATATGGCTACACCTTC.

This clone showed up just once. The rearrangement joins TRBV27 to TRBJ1-1, with D hard to call. Germline values: CDR1 MNHEY, CDR2 SMNVEV (reference sequence). This CDR3 comprises 16 residues. The germline V and J ends were trimmed by 8 bases and 1 base, with 20 bases remaining between them. The CDR3, as DNA: TGTGCCAGCGCAAAAGCACGGAGCACTTCGAACACTGAAGCTTTCTTT. Translated: CASAKARSTSNTEAFF.

This clone has just one count. The rearrangement links TRBV7-9 to TRBJ2-5; D not resolved. In germline, CDR1 is SEHNR, CDR2 FQNEAQ (reference sequence). Between the trimmed V and J ends, which lost 6 bases and 3 bases, there was a span of 8 bases. This CDR3 spans 12 amino acids. This CDR3 reads CASRTLEETQYF. The CDR3 nucleotides are TGTGCCAGCAGGACGCTAGAAGAGACCCAGTACTTC.

The V gene is TRBV6-4, the J gene TRBJ1-1, with a tentative D call TRBD1 (5 bases). The CDR3 covers 15 residues. The germline V gene encodes CDR1 MRHNA and CDR2 SNTAGT. Deletions cut 3 bases from V and 3 bases from J, with 14 bases between. DNA for the CDR3: TGTGCCAGCAGTGATGTCGTCAGGGCGGACACTGAAGCTTTCTTT. Its translation is CASSDVVRADTEAFF.

The chain is built from TRBV18 and TRBJ2-1; 7 bases line up with TRBD1. Germline V lookup: CDR1 KGHSH, CDR2 LQKENI. CDR3 length equals 13 residues. V dropped 6 bases and J dropped 5; count of bases not matched to a gene: 4. The CDR3 coding sequence is TGTGCCAGCTCCCTTGACAGGGACAATGAGCAGTTCTTC. This sequence encodes CASSLDRDNEQFF.

This clone was detected a few times. V and J are TRBV4-1 and TRBJ2-3; TRBD1 matches 9 bases. V was pared by 2 bases and J by 1 base, with 16 bases of the junction left unmatched. The V gene's germline CDR1 is MGHRA and CDR2 YSYEKL. The CDR3 is 20 residues long. The CDR3 region is CASSQSPSGQGYGGTDTQYF. The CDR3, as DNA: TGCGCCAGCAGCCAAAGCCCCTCAGGACAGGGGTACGGGGGCACAGATACGCAGTATTTT.

This clone was detected only once. The chain employs TRBV6-5 and TRBJ2-7, with D possibly being TRBD2 (6 bases). The CDR3 loop spans 14 amino acids. Between the trimmed V and J ends, which lost 7 bases and 2 bases, there was a span of 15 bases. The germline V gene has CDR1 MNHEY and CDR2 SVGAGI. The DNA for the CDR3 is TGTGCCAGCAACCGCCTCCCGGGGGCCTACGAGCAGTACTTC. It translates to CASNRLPGAYEQYF.

The genes are TRBV13 and TRBJ2-3; 12 nucleotides agree with TRBD2. There are 17 residues in the CDR3. J lost 2 bases, V lost 5 bases, and 8 bases had no gene match. The V gene's germline CDR1 is PRHDT and CDR2 FYEKMQ (reference sequence). For the CDR3, the DNA is TGTGCCAGCAGCCCGCGGACTAGCGGGGAGTACACAGATACGCAGTATTTT. Its translation is CASSPRTSGEYTDTQYF.

As concerns this clone: The germline gene is not matched at one end of the junction; a read error may be the cause. The rearrangement uses TRBV6-2 or TRBV6-3 and TRBJ2-3; no firm D call. Germline loops: CDR1 MNHEY, CDR2 SVGEGT. CDR3 length: 14 residues. CDR3 sequence (DNA): TGTGCCAGCAGTTACTCGACTCCCCGCCTTACGGAGTATTTT. Amino acids: CASSYSTPRLTEYF.

The chain carries TRBV5-4 and TRBJ2-5; 11 bases are a match to TRBD2. The CDR3 sequence is 16 residues long. Losses at the gene ends were 0 bases for V and 2 bases for J; bases not matched to a gene: 3. Germline-derived CDR1 and CDR2 are SGHNT and YYREEE (reference sequence). The CDR3: CASSLGTSGSQETQYF. CDR3 nucleotide sequence: TGTGCCAGCAGCTTGGGTACTAGCGGGAGTCAAGAGACCCAGTACTTC.

The genes are TRBV4-2 and TRBJ2-3; no clear D gene. The CDR3 extends over 15 amino acids. Germline V lookup: CDR1 LGHNA, CDR2 YNFKEQ. The V end lost 0 bases, the J end lost 3 bases, and 10 bases lay between the germline ends. The CDR3 nucleotides read TGTGCCAGCAGCCAAGATCCCCTAACGACAGATACGCAGTATTTT. This codes for CASSQDPLTTDTQYF.

V usage is TRBV6-5 and J usage is TRBJ1-1, with no clear D. The CDR3 has 11 amino acids. CDR1 and CDR2 (germline): MNHEY, SVGAGI. V lost 4 bases to trimming and J lost 4 bases, with 4 bases between them. The DNA of the CDR3 is TGTGCCAGCAGTTCTACCACTGAAGCTTTCTTT. This gives the protein CASSSTTEAFF.

This chain joins TRBV6-2 or TRBV6-3 and TRBJ2-7; 9 positions match TRBD1. The CDR3 has 14 amino acids. CDR1 is MNHEY, CDR2 SVGEGT, per germline. The J segment lost 2 bases and the V segment lost 4 bases, leaving 3 bases of the junction unmatched. CDR3 sequence (DNA): TGTGCCAGCAGTTCGGGACAGGGTGCCTACGAGCAGTACTTC. Its protein product is CASSSGQGAYEQYF.

J is TRBJ1-1 and V is TRBV5-1; 8 nucleotides agree with TRBD1. The CDR3 runs 15 residues. Per germline, CDR1 SGHRS and CDR2 YFSETQ. The junction had 7 bases not matched to a gene; V was cut back by 4 bases and J by 2 bases. The chain's CDR3 is CASSPEQGGNTEAFF. CDR3 nucleotide sequence: TGCGCCAGCAGCCCCGAACAGGGGGGTAACACTGAAGCTTTCTTT.

The CDR3 loop is CASSRTATSTDTQYF. Here the CDR3 DNA reads TGTGCCAGCAGCCGGACAGCTACTAGCACAGATACGCAGTATTTT. The V gene is TRBV5-4, the J gene TRBJ2-3, with D tentatively TRBD1 (6 bases). This CDR3 contains 15 residues. The V gene's germline CDR1 is SGHNT and CDR2 YYREEE (reference sequence). V lost 4 bases to trimming and J lost 0 bases, with 12 bases between them.

This clone was recorded a few times. The chain has TRBV7-2 and TRBJ2-2, with TRBD1 identical over 9 bases. In germline, CDR1 is SGHTA, CDR2 FQGNSA. V dropped 3 bases and J dropped 6; count of bases not matched to a gene: 5. This CDR3 has 15 amino acids. As DNA, the CDR3 is TGTGCCAGCAGCTTTACAGGGGGCATGGCCGGGGAGCTGTTTTTT. Residues: CASSFTGGMAGELFF. Using reference TRBV7-2 and TRBJ2-2 for the parts outside the CDR3, the full variable domain is GAGVSQSPSNKVTEKGKDVELRCDPISGHTALYWYRQSLGQGLEFLIYFQGNSAPDKSGLPSDRFSAERTGGSVSTLTIQRTQQEDSAVYLCASSFTGGMAGELFFGEGSRLTVL.

This clone was seen once. In DNA, the CDR3 is TGTGCCAGTAGTACTTCAGGGATCCCGAACACTGAAGCTTTCTTT. Its protein is CASSTSGIPNTEAFF. This sequence joins TRBV19 and TRBJ1-1, with D maybe TRBD1 (5 bases). The germline V and J ends were trimmed by 4 bases and 1 base, with 13 bases remaining between them. The germline CDR1 and CDR2 sequences are LNHDA and SQIVND (reference sequence). This CDR3 has 15 amino acids. Complete variable domain (other parts from reference TRBV19 and TRBJ1-1): DGGITQSPKYLFRKEGQNVTLSCEQNLNHDAMYWYRQDPGQGLRLIYYSQIVNDFQKGDIAEGYSVSREKKESFPLTVTSAQKNPTAFYLCASSTSGIPNTEAFFGQGTRLTVV.

The count of this clone is one. The chain combines TRBV5-1 with TRBJ2-3; 9 bases align to TRBD1. J lost 6 bases, V lost 4 bases, and 12 bases had no gene match. The CDR3 runs to 16 residues. Germline V gene lookup returns CDR1 SGHRS and CDR2 YFSETQ. CDR3 in amino acids: CASSPGTGLHSDTQYF. The CDR3 DNA sequence: TGCGCCAGCAGCCCCGGGACAGGGCTGCATTCGGATACGCAGTATTTT.

This clone was observed a single time. The rearrangement uses TRBV18 and TRBJ2-5; tentative D call: TRBD1 (6 bases). Trimming pared 3 bases from V and 1 base from J, leaving 15 bases between. The CDR3 is made up of 16 amino acids. Germline loops: CDR1 KGHSH, CDR2 LQKENI. The CDR3 loop reads CASSPTGKRAQETQYF. CDR3 nucleotide sequence: TGTGCCAGCTCACCTACAGGGAAGAGAGCCCAAGAGACCCAGTACTTC.

The chain joins TRBV7-8 to TRBJ1-4, with D perhaps TRBD1 (6 bases). V dropped 1 base and J dropped 0 bases, with 9 bases sitting between them. The V gene's germline CDR1 is SGHVS and CDR2 FQNEAQ. The CDR3 is made up of 16 amino acids. CDR3 sequence: CASSLVRTATNEKLFF. Written as DNA, the CDR3 is TGTGCCAGCAGCTTAGTTAGGACAGCAACTAATGAAAAACTGTTTTTT.

The chain links TRBV7-2 to TRBJ2-3; 12 bases map to TRBD2. With V trimmed by 1 base and J by 0 bases, 2 bases remained unmatched. Germline lookup yields CDR1 SGHTA and CDR2 FQGNSA. The CDR3 is 17 amino acids. The CDR3 coding sequence is TGTGCCAGCAGCTTAGTCGGGACTAGCGGGAGCACAGATACGCAGTATTTT. Translated, it gives CASSLVGTSGSTDTQYF.

The CDR3: CASSTGGATEAFF. CDR3 DNA sequence: TGTGCCAGCAGCACAGGGGGTGCAACTGAAGCTTTCTTT. The chain links TRBV6-6 to TRBJ1-1; TRBD1 agrees at 8 bases. Germline assignment: CDR1 MNHNY and CDR2 SVGAGI (reference sequence). The CDR3 has 13 amino acids. Trimming removed 6 bases from V and 5 bases from J; junction bases left unmatched: 5.